The 21 T cell receptor beta chains listed next were all sequenced from one sample in a study of blood T cell repertoires in COVID-19. Here immunoSEQ multiplex PCR was the method, and the copy in TCRdb shows in-frame clones only, minus some. The table includes more than 300,000 clones, roughly 90% detected once. The sequencing input was PBMCs or T cells enriched from blood (not recorded which). These receptors were obtained from a woman between 25 and 40 years old who had recovered from COVID-19.

This clone has more than one count but fewer than ten. The chain combines TRBV3-1 (or the pseudogene TRBV3-2) with TRBJ2-7; 9 bases map to TRBD2. This CDR3 has 13 amino acids. Looked up from germline, CDR1 is LGHDT and CDR2 is YNNKEL (reference sequence). V lost 6 bases and J lost 7; bases outside the gene matches: 7. The CDR3 bases are TGTGCCAGCAGTCCTGGACTAGCGAGGGAGCAGTACTTC. Encoded protein: CASSPGLAREQYF.

The chain recombines TRBV19 with TRBJ2-3; D perhaps matches TRBD1 (5 bases). The V and J ends lost 3 bases and 10 bases respectively, with 17 bases between them. This CDR3 is built from 14 residues. Germline CDR1 and CDR2: LNHDA and SQIVND (reference sequence). The CDR3 protein is CASSIPGQLTAQYF. The CDR3, as DNA: TGTGCCAGTAGTATCCCAGGGCAACTCACGGCGCAGTATTTT. The complete variable domain, with remaining parts taken from reference TRBV19 and TRBJ2-3, reads DGGITQSPKYLFRKEGQNVTLSCEQNLNHDAMYWYRQDPGQGLRLIYYSQIVNDFQKGDIAEGYSVSREKKESFPLTVTSAQKNPTAFYLCASSIPGQLTAQYFGPGTRLTVL.

CDR3 DNA sequence: TGTGCCTGGAGTCCACGAGGCACCGGGGGGGGTGGCTACACCTTC. Translated, it gives CAWSPRGTGGGGYTF. V and J are TRBV30 and TRBJ1-2; TRBD1 is a possible D gene (5 bases). This CDR3 spans 15 amino acids. Trimming shortened V by 2 bases and J by 7 bases, and 20 bases separated the two germline ends. The germline V gene encodes CDR1 GTSNPN and CDR2 SVGIG (reference sequence).

This clone showed up just once. V gene TRBV2 combines with J gene TRBJ2-1, with TRBD1 identical over 8 bases. The ends lost 6 bases at V and 5 bases at J; junction bases unmatched: 6. Germline-derived CDR1 and CDR2 are SNHLY and FYNNEI. The CDR3 consists of 14 residues. The CDR3 sequence: CASRPGTGNNEQFF. The CDR3, as DNA: TGTGCCAGCAGGCCCGGGACAGGTAACAATGAGCAGTTCTTC.

The rearrangement uses TRBV7-2 and TRBJ1-6, with D uncertain. The germline CDR1 and CDR2 sequences are SGHTA and FQGNSA. V was pared by 3 bases and J by 4 bases, with 4 bases between. There are 13 residues in the CDR3. The CDR3 DNA follows: TGTGCCAGCAGCTTTCCGTATAATTCACCCCTCCACTTT. It specifies CASSFPYNSPLHF.

The chain's CDR3 is CASSQDLPRSGEQYF. The CDR3 DNA is TGTGCCAGCAGCCAAGATCTTCCGAGGTCGGGCGAGCAGTACTTC. The chain is built from TRBV7-8 and TRBJ2-7; no firm D call. This CDR3 has 15 amino acids. The V gene lost 5 bases and the J gene lost 6 bases, with 20 bases spanning the gap. Germline CDR1 is SGHVS and CDR2 is FQNEAQ.

J is TRBJ2-1 and V is TRBV7-9, with 8 bases matching TRBD2. The CDR3 length is 15 residues. Germline V gene sequence: CDR1 SEHNR, CDR2 FQNEAQ (reference sequence). V was clipped by 5 bases and J by 5 bases; unmatched bases: 8. CDR3 loop: CASSPRAGGHNEQFF. The DNA for the CDR3 is TGTGCCAGCAGCCCTAGGGCGGGGGGCCACAATGAGCAGTTCTTC.

The rearrangement links TRBV9 to TRBJ2-1, with 7 bases identical to TRBD1. The V gene's germline CDR1 is SGDLS and CDR2 YYNGEE. V trimming: 4 bases; J trimming: 8 bases; junction bases outside the gene matches: 6. This CDR3 has 13 amino acids. The CDR3 DNA reads TGTGCCAGCAGCCCCGGGACAGCCCATGAGCAGTTCTTC. Translating gives CASSPGTAHEQFF.

Ten or more counts support this clone. The chain is built from TRBV19 and TRBJ1-5; D is unresolved. The V gene's germline CDR1 is LNHDA and CDR2 SQIVND (reference sequence). The CDR3 consists of 13 residues. The germline V and J ends were trimmed by 4 bases and 6 bases, with 10 bases remaining between them. The CDR3 sequence is CASSTPWAQPQHF. The CDR3 DNA sequence: TGTGCCAGTAGTACACCCTGGGCTCAGCCCCAGCATTTT.

This clone was picked up one time. The gene calls are TRBV2 and TRBJ2-5, with D perhaps TRBD2 (5 bases). This CDR3 has 13 residues. The V gene's germline CDR1 is SNHLY and CDR2 FYNNEI. V shed 3 bases and J shed 7 bases, with 12 bases lying between them. The CDR3 protein is CASSEEVEATQYF. CDR3 nucleotide sequence: TGTGCCAGCAGTGAGGAGGTGGAGGCGACCCAGTACTTC.

J is TRBJ1-5 and V is TRBV3-1 (or the pseudogene TRBV3-2), with D uncertain. This CDR3 comprises 15 residues. CDR1 is LGHDT and CDR2 is YNNKEL in the germline V gene (reference sequence). The V end was cut by 4 bases, the J end by 1 base, with 11 bases between. CDR3 amino acids: CASSPAGSSNQPQHF. DNA for the CDR3: TGTGCCAGCAGCCCCGCGGGCAGCAGCAATCAGCCCCAGCATTTT.

The chain recombines TRBV24-1 with TRBJ2-5, with 9 bases matching TRBD1. Germline CDR1 reads KGHDR; CDR2 reads SFDVKD. V lost 5 bases to trimming and J lost 2 bases; unmatched junction nucleotides: 5. This CDR3 is built from 15 residues. The CDR3 bases are TGTGCCACCAGTGCTGGCGGGACAGGGCAAGAGACCCAGTACTTC. Its protein product is CATSAGGTGQETQYF.

The V and J genes are TRBV28 and TRBJ2-7; 10 bases match TRBD2. Germline values: CDR1 MDHEN, CDR2 SYDVKM. The trim removed 6 bases at V and 2 bases at J, leaving 7 bases unmatched. CDR3 length equals 15 residues. CDR3: CASSHGLAGAYEQYF. CDR3 in DNA: TGTGCCAGCAGCCACGGTCTAGCGGGGGCCTACGAGCAGTACTTC.

The genes are TRBV28 and TRBJ1-4, with 7 nucleotides matching TRBD1. With V trimmed by 3 bases and J by 8 bases, 12 bases remained unmatched. The germline V gene has CDR1 MDHEN and CDR2 SYDVKM. CDR3 length: 16 residues. CDR3 DNA sequence: TGTGCCAGCAGTTTGGATGAAGGGGGCCTTAAGGAAAAACTGTTTTTT. Residues: CASSLDEGGLKEKLFF.

The gene calls are TRBV24-1 and TRBJ2-1; no definite D call. The CDR3 has 13 amino acids. Germline V CDR1 and CDR2: KGHDR, SFDVKD. V lost 4 bases, J lost 8 bases, and 11 bases lay in between. The chain's CDR3 is CATSDTERYEQFF. DNA for the CDR3: TGTGCCACCAGTGACACAGAGAGATATGAGCAGTTCTTC.

The sample holds one count of this clone. The chain has TRBV28 and TRBJ2-5; D unresolved. The CDR3 loop spans 14 amino acids. CDR1 and CDR2 (germline): MDHEN, SYDVKM. V was cut by 3 bases and J by 4 bases, with 12 bases left in between. The CDR3 DNA is TGTGCCAGCAGTTTCGATGCGGCCCTAGAGACCCAGTACTTC. Amino acids: CASSFDAALETQYF.

This chain uses TRBV7-2 with TRBJ2-1; 10 positions match TRBD2. The CDR3 length is 15 residues. The trim removed 6 bases at V and 2 bases at J, leaving 4 bases unmatched. Germline V gives CDR1 SGHTA, CDR2 FQGNSA. As DNA, the CDR3 is TGTGCCAGCAGATCGAGCGGGGGGGCCTACAATGAGCAGTTCTTC. This codes for CASRSSGGAYNEQFF.

The chain recombines TRBV5-1 with TRBJ2-2, with 10 bases aligning to TRBD1. The V and J ends lost 1 base and 3 bases, in that order; junction bases with no gene match: 3. From germline, CDR1 is SGHRS and CDR2 YFSETQ. There are 16 residues in the CDR3. The CDR3 spells CASSLSGTGDTGELFF. The CDR3 nucleotides are TGCGCCAGCAGCTTGAGCGGGACAGGGGACACCGGGGAGCTGTTTTTT.

This clone showed up just once. The V call is TRBV24-1, the J call TRBJ2-5, with D unclear. Trimming took off 4 bases at V and 2 bases at J, with 10 bases between the two ends. CDR1 KGHDR and CDR2 SFDVKD come from the germline V gene. The CDR3 totals 14 residues. The CDR3 here is CATSDHQAQETQYF. For the CDR3, the DNA is TGTGCCACCAGTGACCACCAGGCTCAAGAGACCCAGTACTTC.

The CDR3 sequence is CATTGNSNQPQHF. CDR3 sequence (DNA): TGTGCCACCACGGGGAATAGCAATCAGCCCCAGCATTTT. This sequence joins TRBV15 and TRBJ1-5; no clear D gene. The CDR3 totals 13 residues. Germline assignment: CDR1 LNHNV and CDR2 YYDKDF (reference sequence). V lost 7 bases, J lost 0 bases, and 7 bases lay in between. Looking up the rest from reference TRBV15 and TRBJ1-5 gives the full variable domain: DAMVIQNPRYQVTQFGKPVTLSCSQTLNHNVMYWYQQKSSQAPKLLFHYYDKDFNNEADTPDNFQSRRPNTSFCFLDIRSPGLGDTAMYLCATTGNSNQPQHFGDGTRLSIL.

This chain connects TRBV6-5 to TRBJ2-1; no definite D call. This CDR3 contains 12 residues. Germline lookup yields CDR1 MNHEY and CDR2 SVGAGI. Deletions cut 5 bases from V and 9 bases from J, with 11 bases between. CDR3 nucleotide sequence: TGTGCCAGCAGTACCCTTCTAGGTGAGCAGTTCTTC. It is translated as CASSTLLGEQFF.